The 14 T cell receptor beta chains reported below all come from one sample, sequenced in a study of blood T cell repertoires in COVID-19. Sequenced by immunoSEQ multiplex PCR; TCRdb stores in-frame clones only, minus some. The table has more than 95,000 clones, 90% seen once; the top ten hold under 2%. Sequenced input: peripheral blood. The receptors shown here come from a human donor with active COVID-19. The donor label of this sample is uncertain.

The chain is built from TRBV12-3 or TRBV12-4 and TRBJ1-4, with 7 positions matching TRBD1. This CDR3 is 12 amino acids long. V lost 6 bases to trimming and J lost 10 bases; unmatched junction nucleotides: 5. CDR3 protein: CASRVGQLKLFF. The CDR3 DNA follows: TGTGCCAGCAGAGTGGGACAGCTAAAACTGTTTTTT.

The J gene is TRBJ1-2, the V gene TRBV10-3; no reliable D call. CDR1 is ENHRY, CDR2 SYGVKD, per germline. The germline V and J ends were trimmed by 10 bases and 4 bases, with 16 bases remaining between them. There are 13 residues in the CDR3. CDR3 DNA sequence: TGTGCCACCGCAACGGCAGGCGCCTATGGCTACACCTTC. Residues: CATATAGAYGYTF.

This chain links TRBV6-2 or TRBV6-3 with TRBJ1-1; TRBD1 might be the D (5 bases). The CDR3 totals 13 residues. V lost 5 bases, J lost 3 bases, and 10 bases lay in between. Germline assignment: CDR1 MNHEY and CDR2 SVGEGT. Here the CDR3 DNA reads TGTGCCAGCAGTCTACAGGCTTACACTGAAGCTTTCTTT. This encodes CASSLQAYTEAFF.

J is TRBJ2-5 and V is TRBV4-1; tentatively, D is TRBD2 (5 bases). Per the germline V gene, CDR1 is MGHRA and CDR2 is YSYEKL. The CDR3 spans 15 residues. The V end lost 1 base, the J end lost 5 bases, and 14 bases lay between the germline ends. For the CDR3, the DNA is TGCGCCAGCAGCCAAGGACCCGCGGGCGGCGAGACCCAGTACTTC. It is translated as CASSQGPAGGETQYF.

This chain joins TRBV4-2 and TRBJ2-5; the match to TRBD2 covers 8 bases. Germline lookup yields CDR1 LGHNA and CDR2 YNFKEQ. V lost 2 bases to trimming and J lost 4 bases; unmatched junction nucleotides: 12. The CDR3 runs to 17 residues. CDR3 bases: TGTGCCAGCAGCCAATGGCCCGCGGGGGGTGCCCGAGAGACCCAGTACTTC. Its protein product is CASSQWPAGGARETQYF.

This chain connects TRBV3-1 (or the pseudogene TRBV3-2) to TRBJ1-1; D gene unclear. Looked up from germline, CDR1 is LGHDT and CDR2 is YNNKEL (reference sequence). The CDR3 length is 13 residues. The ends were cut back, 5 bases at V and 3 bases at J, with 10 bases in the middle. DNA for the CDR3: TGTGCCAGCAGCACCAACGGGTACACTGAAGCTTTCTTT. This translates into CASSTNGYTEAFF.

V and J are TRBV29-1 and TRBJ1-1; D is uncertain. V was pared by 6 bases and J by 2 bases, with 7 bases between. The CDR3 length is 11 residues. Germline V gives CDR1 SQVTM, CDR2 ANQGSEA. Here the CDR3 DNA reads TGCAGCGTGGAGTTTAACACTGAAGCTTTCTTT. It codes for CSVEFNTEAFF.

V and J are TRBV6-2 or TRBV6-3 and TRBJ1-2, with D possibly TRBD1 on 6 matching bases. The CDR3 runs to 15 residues. V dropped 3 bases and J dropped 4 bases, with 15 bases sitting between them. In germline, CDR1 is MNHEY, CDR2 SVGEGT. CDR3 amino acids: CASSYTPRTAYGYTF. In DNA form, the CDR3 reads TGTGCCAGCAGTTATACTCCACGGACAGCCTATGGCTACACCTTC.

V gene TRBV5-4 combines with J gene TRBJ2-7, with TRBD1 matching over 7 bases. Unmatched junction bases numbered 8, after V lost 2 bases and J lost 9 bases. The germline CDR1 and CDR2 sequences are SGHNT and YYREEE (reference sequence). The CDR3 spans 13 residues. CDR3 bases: TGTGCCAGCAGCTTCCGGGACAGCGACTCGCAGTACTTC. The encoded protein is CASSFRDSDSQYF.

The rearrangement joins TRBV13 to TRBJ1-3; 9 positions agree with TRBD1. V was pared by 5 bases and J by 3 bases, with 8 bases of the junction left unmatched. Germline loops: CDR1 PRHDT, CDR2 FYEKMQ (reference sequence). The CDR3 is made up of 16 amino acids. CDR3 amino acids: CASSQRTGGLGNTIYF. The CDR3 nucleotides read TGTGCCAGCAGCCAGCGAACAGGGGGCCTTGGAAACACCATATATTTT.

The J gene is TRBJ1-2, the V gene TRBV19; D is possibly TRBD1 (5 bases). Between the trimmed V and J ends, which lost 8 bases and 3 bases, there was a span of 13 bases. The V gene's germline CDR1 is LNHDA and CDR2 SQIVND (reference sequence). The CDR3 extends over 13 amino acids. CDR3 loop: CASAFGGDYGYTF. The CDR3 bases are TGTGCCAGTGCATTCGGGGGGGACTATGGCTACACCTTC.

The table lists this clone with a count of one. The J gene is TRBJ1-1, the V gene TRBV4-2; D is perhaps TRBD1 (6 bases). Germline assignment: CDR1 LGHNA and CDR2 YNFKEQ. The CDR3 length is 16 residues. Trimming shortened V by 0 bases and J by 5 bases, and 16 bases separated the two germline ends. Here the CDR3 reads CASSQEFEGGKTEAFF. In DNA, the CDR3 is TGTGCCAGCAGCCAAGAATTCGAGGGGGGGAAAACTGAAGCTTTCTTT.

This clone has only one observation. This chain uses TRBV18 with TRBJ1-5; D unclear. Deletions cut 3 bases from V and 0 bases from J, with 6 bases between. The CDR3 contains 14 residues. Germline lookup yields CDR1 KGHSH and CDR2 LQKENI. The CDR3 here is CASSPEHSNQPQHF. The CDR3 DNA reads as TGTGCCAGCTCACCGGAGCATAGCAATCAGCCCCAGCATTTT.

This chain connects TRBV12-3 or TRBV12-4 to TRBJ1-1; D is uncertain. V lost 3 bases and J 11 bases, leaving 13 bases between the germline ends. The CDR3 is 12 residues long. The CDR3 spells CASSLARFRAFF. CDR3 DNA sequence: TGTGCCAGCAGTTTGGCGCGGTTTAGGGCTTTCTTT.